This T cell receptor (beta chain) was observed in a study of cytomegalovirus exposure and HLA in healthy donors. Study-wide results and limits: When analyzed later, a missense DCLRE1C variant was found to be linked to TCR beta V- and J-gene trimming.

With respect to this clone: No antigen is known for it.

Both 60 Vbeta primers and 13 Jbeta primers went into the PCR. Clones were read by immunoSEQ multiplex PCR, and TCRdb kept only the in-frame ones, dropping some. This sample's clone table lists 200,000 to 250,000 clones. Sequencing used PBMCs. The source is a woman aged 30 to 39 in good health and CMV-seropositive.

CDR3 nucleotides: TGTGCCAGTAGTATAGAATTCGGGGGGAACACTGAAGCTTTCTTT. This gives the protein CASSIEFGGNTEAFF. This sequence joins TRBV19 and TRBJ1-1; tentatively, D is TRBD1 (5 bases). Trimming took off 0 bases at V and 1 base at J, with 9 bases between the two ends. This CDR3 region has 15 residues. Germline lookup yields CDR1 LNHDA and CDR2 SQIVND (reference sequence).